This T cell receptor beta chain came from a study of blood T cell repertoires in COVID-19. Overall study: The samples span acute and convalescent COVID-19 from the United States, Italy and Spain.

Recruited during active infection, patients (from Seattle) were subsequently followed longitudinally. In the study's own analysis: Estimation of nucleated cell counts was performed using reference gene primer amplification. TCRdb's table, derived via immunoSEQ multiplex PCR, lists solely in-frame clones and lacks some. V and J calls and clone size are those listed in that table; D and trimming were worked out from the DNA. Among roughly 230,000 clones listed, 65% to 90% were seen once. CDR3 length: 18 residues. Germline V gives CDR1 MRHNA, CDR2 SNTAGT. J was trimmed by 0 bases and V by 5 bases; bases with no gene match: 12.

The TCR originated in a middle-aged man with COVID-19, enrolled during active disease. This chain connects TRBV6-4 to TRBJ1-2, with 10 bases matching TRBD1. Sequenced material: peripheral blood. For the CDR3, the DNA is TGTGCCAGCAGTCCTGCCGGGACAGGGGCCGTAGCTAACTATGGCTACACCTTC. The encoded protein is CASSPAGTGAVANYGYTF.